A single sample gave rise to the 10 T cell receptor beta chains below, sequenced in a study of cytomegalovirus exposure and HLA in healthy donors. The primer mix had 60 Vbeta and 13 Jbeta primers. Some clones are missing from TCRdb's copy, which holds only in-frame ones; the method was immunoSEQ multiplex PCR. The data hold around 85,000 clones, with roughly 77% observed a single time. Sequencing was carried out using PBMCs. These receptors were obtained from a man aged 25-40 years in good health and CMV-seronegative.

The J gene is TRBJ2-7, the V gene TRBV9; 9 bases agree with TRBD2. The ends lost 3 bases at V and 3 bases at J; junction bases unmatched: 10. From germline, CDR1 is SGDLS and CDR2 YYNGEE. The CDR3 runs 16 residues. The CDR3 reads CASSGGDGGRDYEQYF. CDR3 DNA sequence: TGTGCCAGCAGCGGGGGGGACGGCGGGAGGGACTACGAGCAGTACTTC.

The V gene is TRBV5-4, the J gene TRBJ2-7; TRBD1 matches at 8 bases. The length of the CDR3 is 13 residues. With 0 bases clipped from V and 6 bases from J, the junction kept 2 bases outside the gene matches. Germline-derived CDR1 and CDR2 are SGHNT and YYREEE (reference sequence). CDR3 residues: CASSLAGQGEQYF. CDR3 in DNA: TGTGCCAGCAGCTTGGCCGGACAGGGCGAGCAGTACTTC.

The rearrangement uses TRBV9 and TRBJ1-1, with D unresolved. V lost 6 bases, J lost 3 bases, and 15 bases lay in between. Germline assignment: CDR1 SGDLS and CDR2 YYNGEE. This CDR3 has 14 amino acids. CDR3 amino acids: CASNQYLQDTEAFF. The CDR3 DNA is TGTGCCAGCAACCAATACCTTCAGGACACTGAAGCTTTCTTT.

This chain uses TRBV15 with TRBJ2-1; 7 bases are shared with TRBD2. V lost 6 bases to trimming and J lost 9 bases; unmatched junction nucleotides: 11. This CDR3 has 14 residues. The V gene's germline CDR1 is LNHNV and CDR2 YYDKDF (reference sequence). The CDR3 is CATSASGPASEQFF. The CDR3 DNA reads TGTGCCACCAGTGCTAGCGGCCCCGCCAGTGAGCAGTTCTTC.

The chain combines TRBV2 with TRBJ2-5, with D possibly matching TRBD1 (5 bases). The CDR3 contains 16 residues. Germline CDR1 SNHLY, CDR2 FYNNEI. V dropped 6 bases and J dropped 0 bases, with 17 bases sitting between them. CDR3 residues: CASSEVGVVYQETQYF. As DNA, the CDR3 is TGTGCCAGCAGCGAGGTAGGGGTAGTGTACCAAGAGACCCAGTACTTC.

The rearrangement joins TRBV7-6 to TRBJ1-1; D is uncertain. Per the germline V gene, CDR1 is SGHVS and CDR2 is FNYEAQ. The CDR3 spans 15 residues. Trimming took 5 bases from V and 5 from J, leaving 18 bases between them. In nucleotides, the CDR3 is TGTGCCAGCAGCCAAGAGATCCTCGCGGGGACTGAAGCTTTCTTT. Translated, it gives CASSQEILAGTEAFF. The variable domain in full, with the rest retrieved from reference TRBV7-6 and TRBJ1-1, is GAGVSQSPRYKVTKRGQDVALRCDPISGHVSLYWYRQALGQGPEFLTYFNYEAQQDKSGLPNDRFSAERPEGSISTLTIQRTEQRDSAMYRCASSQEILAGTEAFFGQGTRLTVV.

The rearrangement links TRBV30 to TRBJ2-1; tentative D call: TRBD1 (6 bases). In germline, CDR1 is GTSNPN, CDR2 SVGIG (reference sequence). V lost 4 bases and J lost 7, with 17 bases in between. The CDR3 consists of 14 residues. The CDR3 DNA is TGTGCCTGGACCTACAGGGTGCGGTCGAATGAGCAGTTCTTC. Its translation is CAWTYRVRSNEQFF.

The J gene is TRBJ2-3, the V gene TRBV5-6, with 9 bases matching TRBD1. CDR1 is SGHDT and CDR2 is YYEEEE in the germline V gene. The CDR3 has 15 amino acids. V was clipped by 3 bases and J by 4 bases; unmatched bases: 6. The CDR3 region is CASSSNRGPADTQYF. In DNA form, the CDR3 reads TGTGCCAGCAGCTCTAACAGGGGGCCGGCAGATACGCAGTATTTT.

The chain employs TRBV14 and TRBJ2-1, with D possibly being TRBD1 (5 bases). Per germline, CDR1 SGHDN and CDR2 FVKESK. V was trimmed by 4 bases and J by 3 bases, leaving 16 bases between them. The CDR3 runs 16 residues. The CDR3 DNA sequence: TGTGCCAGCAGCCCTCAGGGTCGCCGTCTCTACAATGAGCAGTTCTTC. The encoded protein is CASSPQGRRLYNEQFF.

As concerns this clone: One end of the junction does not line up with germline, which may come from a read error. The genes are TRBV2 and TRBJ2-1; 13 nucleotides align to TRBD2. Per the germline V gene, CDR1 is SNHLY and CDR2 is FYNNEI. This CDR3 spans 16 amino acids. The CDR3 coding sequence is TGTGCCAGCAGGGAAGGACTAGCGGGGGCCTACAATGAGCAGTTCTTC. Translated, it gives CASREGLAGAYNEQFF.